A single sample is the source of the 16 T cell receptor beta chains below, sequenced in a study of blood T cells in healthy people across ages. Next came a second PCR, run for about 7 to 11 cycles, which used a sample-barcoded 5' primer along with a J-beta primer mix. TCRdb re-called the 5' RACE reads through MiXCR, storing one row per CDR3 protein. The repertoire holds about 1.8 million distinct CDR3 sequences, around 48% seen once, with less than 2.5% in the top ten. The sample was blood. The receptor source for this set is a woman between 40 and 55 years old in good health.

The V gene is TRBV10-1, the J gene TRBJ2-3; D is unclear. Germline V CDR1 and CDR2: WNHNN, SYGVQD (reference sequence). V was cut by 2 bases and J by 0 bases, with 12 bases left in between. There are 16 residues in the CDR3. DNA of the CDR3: TGCGCCAGCAGTGAGCCAGGAGCGACTAGCACAGATACGCAGTATTTT. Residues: CASSEPGATSTDTQYF.

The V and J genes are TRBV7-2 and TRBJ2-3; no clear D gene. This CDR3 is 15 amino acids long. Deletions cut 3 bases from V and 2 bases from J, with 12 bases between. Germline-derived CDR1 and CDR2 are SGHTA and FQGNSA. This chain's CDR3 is CASSLGFRFTDTQYF. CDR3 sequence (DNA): TGTGCCAGCAGCTTGGGGTTTCGATTCACAGATACGCAGTATTTT.

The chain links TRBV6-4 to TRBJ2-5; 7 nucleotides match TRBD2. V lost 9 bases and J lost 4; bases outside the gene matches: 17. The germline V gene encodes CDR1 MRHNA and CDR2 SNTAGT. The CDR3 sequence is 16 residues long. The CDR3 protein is CARDPGLLLRLETQYF. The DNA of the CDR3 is TGTGCCAGGGACCCGGGACTATTGCTTCGACTAGAGACCCAGTACTTC.

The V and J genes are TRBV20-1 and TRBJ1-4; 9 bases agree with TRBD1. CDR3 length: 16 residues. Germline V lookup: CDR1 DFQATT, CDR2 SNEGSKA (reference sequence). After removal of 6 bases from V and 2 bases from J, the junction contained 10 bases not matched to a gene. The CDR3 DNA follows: TGCAGTGCCCGGGACAGGGTCCTTGCTACTAATGAAAAACTGTTTTTT. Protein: CSARDRVLATNEKLFF.

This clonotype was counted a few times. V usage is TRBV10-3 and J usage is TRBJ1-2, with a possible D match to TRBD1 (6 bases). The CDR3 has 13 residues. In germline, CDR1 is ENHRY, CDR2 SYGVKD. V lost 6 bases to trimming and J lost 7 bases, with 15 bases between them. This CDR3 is CAISFGGRVGYTF. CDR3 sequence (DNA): TGTGCCATCAGCTTCGGGGGGCGGGTTGGCTACACCTTC.

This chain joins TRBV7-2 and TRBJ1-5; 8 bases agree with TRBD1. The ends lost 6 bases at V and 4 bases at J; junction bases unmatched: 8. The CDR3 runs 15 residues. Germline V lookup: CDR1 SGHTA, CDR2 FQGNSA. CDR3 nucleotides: TGTGCCAGCAGATCGGACAGGGCCGGTAATCAGCCCCAGCATTTT. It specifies CASRSDRAGNQPQHF.

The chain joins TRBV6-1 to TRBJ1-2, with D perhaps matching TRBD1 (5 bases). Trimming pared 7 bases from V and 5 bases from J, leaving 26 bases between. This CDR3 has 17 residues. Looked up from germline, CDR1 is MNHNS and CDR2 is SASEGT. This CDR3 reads CASNKLRTTQGNYGYTF. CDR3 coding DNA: TGTGCCAGCAACAAACTTCGGACTACGCAGGGAAATTATGGCTACACCTTC.

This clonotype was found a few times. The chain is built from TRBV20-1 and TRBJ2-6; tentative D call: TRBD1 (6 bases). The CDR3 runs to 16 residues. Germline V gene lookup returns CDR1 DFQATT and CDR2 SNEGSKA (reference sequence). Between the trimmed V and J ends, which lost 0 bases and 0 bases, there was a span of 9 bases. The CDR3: CSARDTGNSGANVLTF. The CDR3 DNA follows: TGCAGTGCTAGAGATACAGGGAACTCTGGGGCCAACGTCCTGACTTTC.

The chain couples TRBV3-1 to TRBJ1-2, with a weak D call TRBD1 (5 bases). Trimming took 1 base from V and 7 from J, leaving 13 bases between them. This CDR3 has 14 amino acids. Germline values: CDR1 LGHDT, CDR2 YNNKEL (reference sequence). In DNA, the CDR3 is TGTGCCAGCAGCCAAGGGGTGAGGGGCGCTGGCTACACCTTC. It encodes CASSQGVRGAGYTF.

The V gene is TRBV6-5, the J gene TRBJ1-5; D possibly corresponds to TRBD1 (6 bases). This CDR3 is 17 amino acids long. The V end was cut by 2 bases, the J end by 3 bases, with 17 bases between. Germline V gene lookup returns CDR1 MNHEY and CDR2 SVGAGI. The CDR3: CASSYTAERGSNQPQHF. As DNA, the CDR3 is TGTGCCAGCAGTTACACCGCGGAGAGGGGGTCCAATCAGCCCCAGCATTTT.

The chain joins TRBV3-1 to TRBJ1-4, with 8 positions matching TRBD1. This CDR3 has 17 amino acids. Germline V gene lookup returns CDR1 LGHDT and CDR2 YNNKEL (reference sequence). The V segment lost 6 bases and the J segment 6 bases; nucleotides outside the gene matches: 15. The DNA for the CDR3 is TGTGCCAGCAGACCTGACAGGGGAAACGAGCTTGATGAAAAACTGTTTTTT. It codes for CASRPDRGNELDEKLFF.

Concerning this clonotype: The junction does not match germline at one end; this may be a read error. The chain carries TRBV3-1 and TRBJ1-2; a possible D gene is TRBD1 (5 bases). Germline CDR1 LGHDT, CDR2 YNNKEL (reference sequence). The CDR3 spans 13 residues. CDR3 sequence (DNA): TGTGCCAGCAGTCAAGCACAGGTCTATGGCTACACCTTC. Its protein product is CASSQAQVYGYTF.

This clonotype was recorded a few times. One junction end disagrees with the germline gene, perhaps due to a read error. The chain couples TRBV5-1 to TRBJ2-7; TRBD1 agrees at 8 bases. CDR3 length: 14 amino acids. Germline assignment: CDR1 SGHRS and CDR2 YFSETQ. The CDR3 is CASSLRTGHYEQYF. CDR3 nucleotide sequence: TGTGCCAGCAGCTTACGGACAGGGCACTACGAGCAGTACTTC.

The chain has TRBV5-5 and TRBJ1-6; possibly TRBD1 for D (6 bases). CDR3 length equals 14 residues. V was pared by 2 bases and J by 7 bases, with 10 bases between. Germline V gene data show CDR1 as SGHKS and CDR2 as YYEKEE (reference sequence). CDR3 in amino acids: CASSFGGVNSPLHF. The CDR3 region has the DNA TGTGCCAGCAGCTTTGGGGGCGTCAATTCACCCCTCCACTTT.

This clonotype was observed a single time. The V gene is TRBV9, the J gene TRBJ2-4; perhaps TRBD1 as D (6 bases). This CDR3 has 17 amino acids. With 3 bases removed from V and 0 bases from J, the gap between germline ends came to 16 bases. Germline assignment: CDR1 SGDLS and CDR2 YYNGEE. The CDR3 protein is CASSAGDRSLAKNIQYF. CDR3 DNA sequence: TGTGCCAGCAGCGCAGGAGACAGGTCCCTAGCCAAAAACATTCAGTACTTC. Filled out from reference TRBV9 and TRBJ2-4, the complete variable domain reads DSGVTQTPKHLITATGQRVTLRCSPRSGDLSVYWYQQSLDQGLQFLIQYYNGEERAKGNILERFSAQQFPDLHSELNLSSLELGDSALYFCASSAGDRSLAKNIQYFGAGTRLSVL.

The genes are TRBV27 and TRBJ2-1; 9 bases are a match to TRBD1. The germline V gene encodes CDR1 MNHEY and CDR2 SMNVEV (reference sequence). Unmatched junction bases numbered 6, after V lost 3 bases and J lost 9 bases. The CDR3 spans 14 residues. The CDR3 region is CASSLNRGLTEQFF. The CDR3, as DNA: TGTGCCAGCAGTTTGAACAGGGGGCTTACTGAGCAGTTCTTC.